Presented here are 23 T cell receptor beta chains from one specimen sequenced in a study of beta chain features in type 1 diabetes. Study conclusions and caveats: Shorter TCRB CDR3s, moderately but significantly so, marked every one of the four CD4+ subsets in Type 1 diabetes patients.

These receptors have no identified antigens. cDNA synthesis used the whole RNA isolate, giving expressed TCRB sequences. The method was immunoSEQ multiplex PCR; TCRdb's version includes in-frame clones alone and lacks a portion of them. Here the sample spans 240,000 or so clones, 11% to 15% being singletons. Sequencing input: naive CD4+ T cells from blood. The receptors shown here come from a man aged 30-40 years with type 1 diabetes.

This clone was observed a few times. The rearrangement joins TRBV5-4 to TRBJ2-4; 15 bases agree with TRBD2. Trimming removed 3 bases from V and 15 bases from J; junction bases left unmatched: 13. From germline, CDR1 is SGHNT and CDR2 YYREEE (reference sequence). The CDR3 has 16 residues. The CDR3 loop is CASSSGGGLAGGVWYF. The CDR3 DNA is TGTGCCAGCAGCTCTGGAGGCGGACTAGCGGGAGGGGTATGGTACTTC. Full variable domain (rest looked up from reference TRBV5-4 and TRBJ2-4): ETGVTQSPTHLIKTRGQQVTLRCSSQSGHNTVSWYQQALGQGPQFIFQYYREEENGRGNFPPRFSGLQFPNYSSELNVNALELDDSALYLCASSSGGGLAGGVWYFGAGTRLSVL.

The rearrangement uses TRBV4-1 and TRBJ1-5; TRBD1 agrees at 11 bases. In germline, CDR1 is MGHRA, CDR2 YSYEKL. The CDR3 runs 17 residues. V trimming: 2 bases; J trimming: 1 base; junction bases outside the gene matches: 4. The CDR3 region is CASSQNGQGASNQPQHF. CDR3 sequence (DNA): TGCGCCAGCAGCCAAAACGGACAGGGGGCCAGCAATCAGCCCCAGCATTTT.

Here the CDR3 reads CATSRDRSGANVLTF. The CDR3 nucleotides read TGTGCCACCAGCAGAGATCGCTCTGGGGCCAACGTCCTGACTTTC. V and J are TRBV15 and TRBJ2-6; D not resolved. Trimming removed 0 bases from V and 0 bases from J, with 3 bases in between. This CDR3 comprises 15 residues. Germline V gives CDR1 LNHNV, CDR2 YYDKDF (reference sequence). The full variable domain, completed using reference TRBV15 and TRBJ2-6, is DAMVIQNPRYQVTQFGKPVTLSCSQTLNHNVMYWYQQKSSQAPKLLFHYYDKDFNNEADTPDNFQSRRPNTSFCFLDIRSPGLGDTAMYLCATSRDRSGANVLTFGAGSRLTVL.

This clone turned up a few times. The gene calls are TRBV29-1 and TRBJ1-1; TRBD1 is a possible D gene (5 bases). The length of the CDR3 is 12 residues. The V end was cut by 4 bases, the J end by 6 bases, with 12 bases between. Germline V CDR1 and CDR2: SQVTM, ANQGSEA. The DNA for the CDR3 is TGCAGCGTTGGGCAATGGGGGGCTGAAGCTTTCTTT. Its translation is CSVGQWGAEAFF.

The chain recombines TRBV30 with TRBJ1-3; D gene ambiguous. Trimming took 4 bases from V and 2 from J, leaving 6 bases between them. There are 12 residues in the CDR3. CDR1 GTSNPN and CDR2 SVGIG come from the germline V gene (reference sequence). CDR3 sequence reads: CAWINPGNTIYF. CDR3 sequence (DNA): TGTGCCTGGATCAATCCTGGAAACACCATATATTTT.

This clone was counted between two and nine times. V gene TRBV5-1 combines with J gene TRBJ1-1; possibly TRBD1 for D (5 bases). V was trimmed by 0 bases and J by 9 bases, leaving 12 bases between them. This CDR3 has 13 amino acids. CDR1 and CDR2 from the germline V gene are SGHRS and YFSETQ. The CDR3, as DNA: TGCGCCAGCAGCTTGGAGGCCAGGGCCCAAGCTTTCTTT. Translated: CASSLEARAQAFF.

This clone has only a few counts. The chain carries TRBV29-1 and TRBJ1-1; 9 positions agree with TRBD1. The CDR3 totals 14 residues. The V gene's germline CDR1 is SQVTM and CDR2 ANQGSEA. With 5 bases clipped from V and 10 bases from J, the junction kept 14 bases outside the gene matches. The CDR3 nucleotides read TGCAGCGTTCCTGGGACAGGGTTTATTTGGGGAGCTTTCTTT. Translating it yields CSVPGTGFIWGAFF.

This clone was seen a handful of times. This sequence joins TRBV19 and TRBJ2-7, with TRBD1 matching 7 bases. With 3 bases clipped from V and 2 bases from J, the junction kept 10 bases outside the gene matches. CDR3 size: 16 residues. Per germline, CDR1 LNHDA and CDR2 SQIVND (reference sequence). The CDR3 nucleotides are TGTGCCAGTAGTATCGACGCCAGGGGGACAACCTACGAGCAGTACTTC. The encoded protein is CASSIDARGTTYEQYF.

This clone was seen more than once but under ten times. CDR3 residues: CASSPEGDRAPGANVLTF. In nucleotides, the CDR3 is TGCGCCAGCAGCCCGGAGGGGGACAGGGCACCTGGGGCCAACGTCCTGACTTTC. The chain has TRBV5-1 and TRBJ2-6, with TRBD1 matching over 9 bases. Trimming cost V 4 bases and J 2 bases; bases outside gene matches: 10. In germline, CDR1 is SGHRS, CDR2 YFSETQ. The CDR3 has 18 amino acids.

CDR3 region: CSVEGLARTDTQYF. CDR3 nucleotide sequence: TGCAGCGTGGAGGGACTAGCCCGCACAGATACGCAGTATTTT. This chain links TRBV29-1 with TRBJ2-3, with 9 bases aligning to TRBD2. The CDR3 sequence is 14 residues long. CDR1 SQVTM and CDR2 ANQGSEA come from the germline V gene. After removal of 6 bases from V and 1 base from J, the junction contained 5 bases not matched to a gene.

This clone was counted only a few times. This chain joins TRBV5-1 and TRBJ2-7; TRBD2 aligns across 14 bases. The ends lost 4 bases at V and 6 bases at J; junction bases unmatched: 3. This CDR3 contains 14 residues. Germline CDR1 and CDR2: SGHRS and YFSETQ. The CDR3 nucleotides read TGCGCCAGCAGCACGGGACTAGCGGGAGCCGAGCAGTACTTC. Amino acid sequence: CASSTGLAGAEQYF.

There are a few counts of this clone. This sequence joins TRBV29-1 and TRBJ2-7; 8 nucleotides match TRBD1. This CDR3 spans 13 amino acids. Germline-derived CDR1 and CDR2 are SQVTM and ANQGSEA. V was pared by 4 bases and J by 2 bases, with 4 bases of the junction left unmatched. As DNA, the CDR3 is TGCAGCGTTGGAGGGACAGGCACCTACGAGCAGTACTTC. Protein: CSVGGTGTYEQYF.

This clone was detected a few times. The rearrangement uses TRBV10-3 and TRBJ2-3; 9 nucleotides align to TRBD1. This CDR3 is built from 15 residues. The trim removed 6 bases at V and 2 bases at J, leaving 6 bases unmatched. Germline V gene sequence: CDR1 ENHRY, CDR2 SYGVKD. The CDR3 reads CAIRNGQGSTDTQYF. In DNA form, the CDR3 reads TGTGCCATCAGGAACGGACAGGGGTCCACAGATACGCAGTATTTT.

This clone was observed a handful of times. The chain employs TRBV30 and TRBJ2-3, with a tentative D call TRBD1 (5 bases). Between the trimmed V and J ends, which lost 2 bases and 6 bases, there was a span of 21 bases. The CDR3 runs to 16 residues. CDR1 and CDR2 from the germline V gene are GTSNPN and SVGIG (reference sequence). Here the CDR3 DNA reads TGTGCCTGGAGTCCTGGGGCTGACTCAAGAGCGGATACGCAGTATTTT. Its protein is CAWSPGADSRADTQYF.

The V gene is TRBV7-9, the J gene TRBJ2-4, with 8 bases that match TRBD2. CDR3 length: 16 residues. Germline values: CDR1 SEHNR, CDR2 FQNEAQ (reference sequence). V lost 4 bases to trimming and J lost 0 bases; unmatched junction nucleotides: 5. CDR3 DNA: TGTGCCAGCAGCTCCGGACTAGCCGTAGCCAAAAACATTCAGTACTTC. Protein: CASSSGLAVAKNIQYF.

DNA of the CDR3: TGTGCCAGCAGCCATGGACGGACAGGGGTGACCAAAAACATTCAGTACTTC. Its protein is CASSHGRTGVTKNIQYF. J is TRBJ2-4 and V is TRBV7-9, with TRBD1 identical over 9 bases. This CDR3 spans 17 amino acids. CDR1 SEHNR and CDR2 FQNEAQ come from the germline V gene (reference sequence). V dropped 5 bases and J dropped 2; count of bases not matched to a gene: 10.

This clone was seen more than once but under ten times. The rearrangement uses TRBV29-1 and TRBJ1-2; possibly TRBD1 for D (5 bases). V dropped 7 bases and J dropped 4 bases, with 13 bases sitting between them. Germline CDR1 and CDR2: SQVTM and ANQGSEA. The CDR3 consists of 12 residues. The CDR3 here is CSGAGGAYGYTF. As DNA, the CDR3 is TGCAGCGGGGCGGGGGGAGCCTATGGCTACACCTTC.

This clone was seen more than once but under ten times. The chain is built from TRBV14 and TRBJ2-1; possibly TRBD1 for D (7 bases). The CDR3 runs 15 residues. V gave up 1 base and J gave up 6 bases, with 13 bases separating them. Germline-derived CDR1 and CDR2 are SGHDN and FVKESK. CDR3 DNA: TGTGCCAGCAGCCAAGCCAGGGGGGCTGGCAATGAGCAGTTCTTC. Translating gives CASSQARGAGNEQFF.

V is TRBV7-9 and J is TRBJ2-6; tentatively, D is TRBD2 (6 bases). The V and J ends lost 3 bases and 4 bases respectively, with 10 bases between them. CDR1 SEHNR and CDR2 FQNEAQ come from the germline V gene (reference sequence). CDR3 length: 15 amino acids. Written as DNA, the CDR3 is TGTGCCAGCAGCTTCTGGGAGGTAGGGGCCAACGTCCTGACTTTC. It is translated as CASSFWEVGANVLTF.

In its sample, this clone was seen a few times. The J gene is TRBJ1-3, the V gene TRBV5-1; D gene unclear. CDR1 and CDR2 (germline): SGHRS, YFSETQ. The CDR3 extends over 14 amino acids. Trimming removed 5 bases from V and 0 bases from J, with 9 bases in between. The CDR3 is CASSFGVSGNTIYF. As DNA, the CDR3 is TGCGCCAGCAGTTTCGGGGTCTCTGGAAACACCATATATTTT. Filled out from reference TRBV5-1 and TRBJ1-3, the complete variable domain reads KAGVTQTPRYLIKTRGQQVTLSCSPISGHRSVSWYQQTPGQGLQFLFEYFSETQRNKGNFPGRFSGRQFSNSRSEMNVSTLELGDSALYLCASSFGVSGNTIYFGEGSWLTVV.

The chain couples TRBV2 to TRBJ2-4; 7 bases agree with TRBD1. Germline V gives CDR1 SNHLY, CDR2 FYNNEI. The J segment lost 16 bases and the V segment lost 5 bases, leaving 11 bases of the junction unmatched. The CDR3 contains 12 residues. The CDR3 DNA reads TGTGCCAGCAGTCCGGACAGGCCCGACAGTTACTTC. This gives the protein CASSPDRPDSYF. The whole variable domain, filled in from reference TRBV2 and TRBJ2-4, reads EPEVTQTPSHQVTQMGQEVILRCVPISNHLYFYWYRQILGQKVEFLVSFYNNEISEKSEIFDDQFSVERPDGSNFTLKIRSTKLEDSAMYFCASSPDRPDSYFGAGTRLSVL.

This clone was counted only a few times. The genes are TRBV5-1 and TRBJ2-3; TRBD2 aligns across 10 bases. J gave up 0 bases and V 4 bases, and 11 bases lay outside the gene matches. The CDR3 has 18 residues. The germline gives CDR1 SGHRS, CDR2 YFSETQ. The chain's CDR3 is CASSPTRTSGPSTDTQYF. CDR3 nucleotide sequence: TGCGCCAGCAGCCCTACTCGGACTAGCGGTCCTAGCACAGATACGCAGTATTTT.

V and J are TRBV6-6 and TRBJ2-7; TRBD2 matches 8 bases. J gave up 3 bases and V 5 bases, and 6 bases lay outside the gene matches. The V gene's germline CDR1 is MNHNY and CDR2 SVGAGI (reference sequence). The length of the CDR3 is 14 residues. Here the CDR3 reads CASSPGTRNYEQYF. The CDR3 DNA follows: TGTGCCAGCAGTCCCGGGACTAGAAACTACGAGCAGTACTTC.